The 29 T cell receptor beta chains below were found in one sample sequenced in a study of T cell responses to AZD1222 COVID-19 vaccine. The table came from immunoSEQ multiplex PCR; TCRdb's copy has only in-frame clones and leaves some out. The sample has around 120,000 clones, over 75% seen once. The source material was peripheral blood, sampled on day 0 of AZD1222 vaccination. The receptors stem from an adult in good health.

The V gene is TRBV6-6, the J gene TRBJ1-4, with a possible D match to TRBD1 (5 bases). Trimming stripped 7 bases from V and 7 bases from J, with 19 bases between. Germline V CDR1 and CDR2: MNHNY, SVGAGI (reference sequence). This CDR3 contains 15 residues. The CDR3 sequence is CASIPQGSGSEKLFF. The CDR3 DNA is TGTGCCAGCATTCCCCAGGGTAGTGGTTCTGAAAAACTGTTTTTT.

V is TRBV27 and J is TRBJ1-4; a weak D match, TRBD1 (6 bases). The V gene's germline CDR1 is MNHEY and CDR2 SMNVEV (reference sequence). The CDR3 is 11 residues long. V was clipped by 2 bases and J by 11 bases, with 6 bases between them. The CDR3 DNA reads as TGTGCCAGCAGTTTAGGACAGAAACTGTTTTTT. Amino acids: CASSLGQKLFF.

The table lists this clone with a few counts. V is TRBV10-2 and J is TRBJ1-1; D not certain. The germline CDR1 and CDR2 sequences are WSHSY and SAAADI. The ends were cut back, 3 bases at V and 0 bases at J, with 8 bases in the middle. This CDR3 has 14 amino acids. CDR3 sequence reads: CASSDVGMNTEAFF. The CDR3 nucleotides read TGCGCCAGCAGTGATGTGGGGATGAACACTGAAGCTTTCTTT.

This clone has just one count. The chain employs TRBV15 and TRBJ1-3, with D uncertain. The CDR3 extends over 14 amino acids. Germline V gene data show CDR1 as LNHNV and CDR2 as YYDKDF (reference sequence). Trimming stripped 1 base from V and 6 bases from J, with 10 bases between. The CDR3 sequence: CATSRVVGPNTIYF. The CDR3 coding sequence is TGTGCCACCAGCAGAGTAGTAGGGCCAAACACCATATATTTT.

In DNA, the CDR3 is TGTGCCAGCCTCGGTGGCGCCTATGGCTACACCTTC. Translating gives CASLGGAYGYTF. The rearrangement joins TRBV2 to TRBJ1-2; D ambiguous. The CDR3 covers 12 residues. The germline V and J ends were trimmed by 8 bases and 4 bases, with 11 bases remaining between them. The V gene's germline CDR1 is SNHLY and CDR2 FYNNEI.

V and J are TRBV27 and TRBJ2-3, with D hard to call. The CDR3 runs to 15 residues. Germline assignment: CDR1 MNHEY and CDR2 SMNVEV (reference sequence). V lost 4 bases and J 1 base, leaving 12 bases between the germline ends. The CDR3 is CASSSLVLGTDTQYF. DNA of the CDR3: TGTGCCAGCAGTTCGCTAGTACTGGGCACAGATACGCAGTATTTT.

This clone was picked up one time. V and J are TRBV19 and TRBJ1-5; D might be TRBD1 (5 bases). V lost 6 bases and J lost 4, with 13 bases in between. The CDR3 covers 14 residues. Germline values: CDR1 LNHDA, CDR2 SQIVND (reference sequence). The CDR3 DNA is TGTGCCAGTAGATCAGGGAGGTGGAATCAGCCCCAGCATTTT. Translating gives CASRSGRWNQPQHF.

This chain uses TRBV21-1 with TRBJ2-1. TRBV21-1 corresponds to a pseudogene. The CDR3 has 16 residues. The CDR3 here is CASSKVGGRAYNEQFF. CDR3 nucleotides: TGTGCCAGCAGCAAAGTAGGAGGCAGGGCCTACAATGAGCAGTTCTTC.

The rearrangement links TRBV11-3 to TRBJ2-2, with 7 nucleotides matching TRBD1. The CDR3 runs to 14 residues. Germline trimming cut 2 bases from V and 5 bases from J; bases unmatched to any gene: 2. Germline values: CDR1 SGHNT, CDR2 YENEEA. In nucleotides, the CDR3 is TGTGCCAGCAGCTTACTACAGGGGACCGGGGAGCTGTTTTTT. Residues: CASSLLQGTGELFF.

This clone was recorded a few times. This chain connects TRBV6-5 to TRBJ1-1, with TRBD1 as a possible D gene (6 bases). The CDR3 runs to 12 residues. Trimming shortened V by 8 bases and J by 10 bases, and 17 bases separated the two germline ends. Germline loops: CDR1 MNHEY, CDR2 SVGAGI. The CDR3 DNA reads TGTGCCAGCCTGGGACAACTATGGGTAGCTTTCTTT. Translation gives CASLGQLWVAFF.

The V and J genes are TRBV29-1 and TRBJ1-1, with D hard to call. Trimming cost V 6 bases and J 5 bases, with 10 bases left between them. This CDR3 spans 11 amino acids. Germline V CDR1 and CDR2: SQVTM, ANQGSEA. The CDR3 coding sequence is TGCAGCGTGAGGGCGAGTACTGAAGCTTTCTTT. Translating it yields CSVRASTEAFF. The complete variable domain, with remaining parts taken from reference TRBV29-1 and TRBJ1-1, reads SAVISQKPSRDICQRGTSLTIQCQVDSQVTMMFWYRQQPGQSLTLIATANQGSEATYESGFVIDKFPISRPNLTFSTLTVSNMSPEDSSIYLCSVRASTEAFFGQGTRLTVV.

The CDR3 nucleotides read TGTGCCAGCAGTGCTTGGGGTGACAATCAGCCCCAGCATTTT. Encoded protein: CASSAWGDNQPQHF. J is TRBJ1-5 and V is TRBV7-2; unclear D gene. Trimming stripped 6 bases from V and 3 bases from J, with 12 bases between. CDR3 length: 14 residues. In germline, CDR1 is SGHTA, CDR2 FQGNSA.

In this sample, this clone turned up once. CDR3 nucleotides: TGCGCCAGCAGCCACGGGATGGCCCCTGGTGGCTACACCTTC. Translating it yields CASSHGMAPGGYTF. V usage is TRBV4-1 and J usage is TRBJ1-2; D gene uncertain. Germline CDR1 reads MGHRA; CDR2 reads YSYEKL. With 3 bases removed from V and 7 bases from J, the gap between germline ends came to 15 bases. The CDR3 is made up of 14 amino acids.

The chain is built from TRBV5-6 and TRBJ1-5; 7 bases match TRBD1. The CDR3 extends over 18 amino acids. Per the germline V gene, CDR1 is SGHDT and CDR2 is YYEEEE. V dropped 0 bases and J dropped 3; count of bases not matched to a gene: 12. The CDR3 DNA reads TGTGCCAGCAGCTTGGGGCCCAGGGGGGGAGGCTTCAATCAGCCCCAGCATTTT. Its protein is CASSLGPRGGGFNQPQHF. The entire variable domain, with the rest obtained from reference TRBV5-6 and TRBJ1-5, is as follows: DAGVTQSPTHLIKTRGQQVTLRCSPKSGHDTVSWYQQALGQGPQFIFQYYEEEERQRGNFPDRFSGHQFPNYSSELNVNALLLGDSALYLCASSLGPRGGGFNQPQHFGDGTRLSIL.

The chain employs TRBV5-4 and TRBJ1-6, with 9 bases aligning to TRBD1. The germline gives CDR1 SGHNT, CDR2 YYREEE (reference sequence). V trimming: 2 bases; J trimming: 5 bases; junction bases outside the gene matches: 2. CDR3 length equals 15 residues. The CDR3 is CASSLRQGDNSPLHF. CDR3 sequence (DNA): TGTGCCAGCAGCTTAAGACAGGGGGATAATTCACCCCTCCACTTT.

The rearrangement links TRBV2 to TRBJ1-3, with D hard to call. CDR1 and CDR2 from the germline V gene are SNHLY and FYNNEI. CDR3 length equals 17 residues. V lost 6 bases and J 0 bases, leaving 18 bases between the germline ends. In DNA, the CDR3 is TGTGCCAGCAGCCCCATCATCGACACGAGCTCTGGAAACACCATATATTTT. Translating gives CASSPIIDTSSGNTIYF. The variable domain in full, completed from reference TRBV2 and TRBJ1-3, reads EPEVTQTPSHQVTQMGQEVILRCVPISNHLYFYWYRQILGQKVEFLVSFYNNEISEKSEIFDDQFSVERPDGSNFTLKIRSTKLEDSAMYFCASSPIIDTSSGNTIYFGEGSWLTVV.

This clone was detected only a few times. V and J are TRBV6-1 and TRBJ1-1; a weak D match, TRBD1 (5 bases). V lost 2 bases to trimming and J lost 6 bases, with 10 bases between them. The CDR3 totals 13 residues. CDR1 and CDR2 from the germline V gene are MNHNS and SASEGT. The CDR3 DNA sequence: TGTGCCAGCAGTGAATCGGGGGGTGCTGAAGCTTTCTTT. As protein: CASSESGGAEAFF.

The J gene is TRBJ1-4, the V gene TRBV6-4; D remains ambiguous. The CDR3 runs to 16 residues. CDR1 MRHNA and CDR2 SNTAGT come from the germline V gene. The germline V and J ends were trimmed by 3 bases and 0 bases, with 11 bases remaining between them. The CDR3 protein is CASSERVNATNEKLFF. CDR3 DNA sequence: TGTGCCAGCAGTGAGAGAGTAAACGCAACTAATGAAAAACTGTTTTTT.

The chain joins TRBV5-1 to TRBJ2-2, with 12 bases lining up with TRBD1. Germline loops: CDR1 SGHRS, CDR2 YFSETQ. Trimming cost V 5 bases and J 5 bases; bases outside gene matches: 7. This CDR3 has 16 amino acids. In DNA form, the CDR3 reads TGCGCCAGCAGACCGGGACAGGGGGCAATGACCGGGGAGCTGTTTTTT. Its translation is CASRPGQGAMTGELFF.

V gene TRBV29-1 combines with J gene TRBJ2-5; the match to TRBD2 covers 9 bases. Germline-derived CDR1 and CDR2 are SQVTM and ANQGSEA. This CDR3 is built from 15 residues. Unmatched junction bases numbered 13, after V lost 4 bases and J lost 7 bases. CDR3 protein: CSVVISGGPIGTQYF. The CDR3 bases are TGCAGCGTTGTCATTAGCGGGGGCCCTATCGGGACCCAGTACTTC.

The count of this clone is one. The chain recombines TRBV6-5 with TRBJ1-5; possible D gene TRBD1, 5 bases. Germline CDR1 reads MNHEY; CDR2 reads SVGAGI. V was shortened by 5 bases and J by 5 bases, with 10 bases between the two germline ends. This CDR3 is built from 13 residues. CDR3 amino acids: CASSRWGDQPQHF. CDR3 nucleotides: TGTGCCAGCAGTAGGTGGGGGGATCAGCCCCAGCATTTT.

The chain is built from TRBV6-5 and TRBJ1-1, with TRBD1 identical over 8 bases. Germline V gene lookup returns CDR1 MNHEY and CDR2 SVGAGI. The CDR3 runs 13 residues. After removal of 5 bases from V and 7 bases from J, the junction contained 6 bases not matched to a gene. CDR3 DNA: TGTGCCAGCAGTCGCACAGGGGGAAATGAAGCTTTCTTT. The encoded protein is CASSRTGGNEAFF.

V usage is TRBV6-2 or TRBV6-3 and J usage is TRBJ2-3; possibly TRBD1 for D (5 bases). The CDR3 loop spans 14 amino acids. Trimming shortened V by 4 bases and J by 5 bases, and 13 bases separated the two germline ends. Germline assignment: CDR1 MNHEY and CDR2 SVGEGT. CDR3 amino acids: CASSWGWGGDTQYF. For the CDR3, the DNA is TGTGCCAGCAGTTGGGGCTGGGGTGGAGATACGCAGTATTTT.

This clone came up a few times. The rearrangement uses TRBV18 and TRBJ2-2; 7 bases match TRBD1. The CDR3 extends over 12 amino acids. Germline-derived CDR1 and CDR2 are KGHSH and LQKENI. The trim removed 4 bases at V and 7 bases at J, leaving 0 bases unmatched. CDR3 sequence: CASSRQGGELFF. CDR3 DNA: TGTGCCAGCTCACGACAGGGCGGGGAGCTGTTTTTT.

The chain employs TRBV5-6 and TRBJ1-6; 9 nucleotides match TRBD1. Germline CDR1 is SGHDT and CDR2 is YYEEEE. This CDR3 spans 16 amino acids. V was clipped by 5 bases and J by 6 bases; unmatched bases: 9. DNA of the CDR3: TGTGCCAGCAGTTTAGGGACAGGGAGTGGTAATTCACCCCTCCACTTT. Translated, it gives CASSLGTGSGNSPLHF.

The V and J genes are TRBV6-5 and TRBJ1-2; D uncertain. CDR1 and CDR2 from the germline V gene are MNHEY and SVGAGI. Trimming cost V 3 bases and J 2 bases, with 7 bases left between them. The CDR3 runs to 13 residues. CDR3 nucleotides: TGTGCCAGCAGTTATTGGCAGAACTATGGCTACACCTTC. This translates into CASSYWQNYGYTF.

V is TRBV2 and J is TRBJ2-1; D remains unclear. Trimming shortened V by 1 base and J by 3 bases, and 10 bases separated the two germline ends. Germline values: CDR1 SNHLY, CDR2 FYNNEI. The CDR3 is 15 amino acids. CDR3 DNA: TGTGCCAGCAGTGAAGTCCTGGACCGCTACAATGAGCAGTTCTTC. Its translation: CASSEVLDRYNEQFF.

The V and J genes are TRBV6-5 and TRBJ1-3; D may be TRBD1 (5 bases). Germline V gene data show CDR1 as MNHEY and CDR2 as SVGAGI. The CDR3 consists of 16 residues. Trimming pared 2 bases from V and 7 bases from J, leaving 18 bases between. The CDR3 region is CASSYPTGTEVNTIYF. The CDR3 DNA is TGTGCCAGCAGTTACCCCACGGGGACTGAGGTGAACACCATATATTTT.

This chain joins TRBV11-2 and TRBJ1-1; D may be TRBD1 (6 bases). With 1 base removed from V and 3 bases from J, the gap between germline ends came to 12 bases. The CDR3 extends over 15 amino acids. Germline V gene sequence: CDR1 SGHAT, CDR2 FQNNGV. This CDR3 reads CASSLVSGGHTEAFF. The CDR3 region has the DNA TGTGCCAGCAGCTTAGTTTCGGGGGGCCACACTGAAGCTTTCTTT.